This TCR beta chain was recorded in a study of metastatic and nonmetastatic thyroid tumors. Whole-study context: Where malignant and benign thyroid patients were concerned, repertoires were compared across blood and tumor or nodule tissue. General study findings and limits: Compared with benign nodules, malignant thyroid tumors were reported to have significantly higher TCR beta diversity in both blood and tumor.

Until they underwent thyroid surgery, no patient had received any treatment. This clone was seen a handful of times. Its specificity is unknown. Source study methods: A classifier of distant metastasis in papillary thyroid cancer was built from CDR3 differences (across clinicopathological groups). TCRdb re-called clones via MiXCR from the PCR reads. The V and J calls were not made by the authors but by TCRdb's processing. The profile shows over 50,000 clones, roughly 29% of them singletons. The V and J ends lost 2 bases and 9 bases respectively, with 20 bases between them. The CDR3 is 15 residues long. CDR1 is MNHEY, CDR2 SVGEGT, per germline.

The sample was blood. The V gene is TRBV6-2 or TRBV6-3, the J gene TRBJ2-7; D is uncertain. The source is a female donor with papillary thyroid cancer or a benign thyroid nodule (not recorded which). Some clones in this sample may be carry-over from other donors' samples. The CDR3 coding sequence is TGTGCCAGCAGTTACGGTGGTACAGAGGCTAAGGGGCAGTACTTC. It is translated as CASSYGGTEAKGQYF.